The sequence of this TCR beta chain was determined in a study of shared clonotypes between healthy human individuals. Replicate PCRs for sorted subsets used around 200 ng DNA; this equaled tens of thousands of T cell genomes. Profiling relied on immunoSEQ multiplex PCR, and the TCRdb table lists in-frame clones only, not all of them. The data hold approximately 2.5 million clones, with roughly 93% observed a single time. The CDR3 is made up of 13 amino acids. The V gene's germline CDR1 is SGDLS and CDR2 YYNGEE. After removal of 0 bases from V and 8 bases from J, the junction contained 2 bases not matched to a gene.

This clonotype was sampled from a man younger than 35 in good health. Some clones in this sample may be carry-over from other donors' samples. Input material: naive CD4+ T cells from PBMCs. Subset in this sample: CD45RA+ positively selected. The genes are TRBV9 and TRBJ2-1; TRBD2 matches at 7 bases. CDR3 loop: CASSVAGGHEQFF. CDR3 DNA: TGTGCCAGCAGCGTAGCGGGAGGACATGAGCAGTTCTTC.